The TCR beta chain under discussion was sequenced for a study of Graves' ophthalmopathy and Graves' hyperthyroidism. This clonotype was observed many times. The CDR3 contains 14 residues. V was cut by 2 bases and J by 1 base, with 8 bases left in between. Per germline, CDR1 MNHEY and CDR2 SVGAGI. Scientists amplified the TCR beta CDR3 regions from RNA transcripts. RT-PCR with HTBI primers came first, then second-round multiplex PCR. Using its own MiXCR run on the multiplex PCR reads, TCRdb lists one record per CDR3 protein. The repertoire has 300,000 to 400,000 distinct CDR3 sequences, approximately 18% of them found once; the top ten carry roughly 2.4%.

The specimen was peripheral blood. The chain carries TRBV6-5 and TRBJ1-1, with D hard to call. The receptor comes from an adult woman with stable Graves' hyperthyroidism. The CDR3 here is CASSYPDGNTEAFF. CDR3 sequence (DNA): TGTGCCAGCAGTTACCCCGACGGGAACACTGAAGCTTTCTTT.